A selection of T cell receptor beta chains follows, all from one sample in a study of blood T cell repertoires in COVID-19. Profiled with immunoSEQ multiplex PCR; TCRdb holds only in-frame clones, not every one. The data hold about 80,000 clones, with approximately 88% observed a single time. The sample consisted of peripheral blood. The receptor set was obtained from an elderly woman with acute or convalescent COVID-19. Each CDR3 is given with its conserved first and last residue. The order of the fields is J gene, clone size, V gene, D gene, CDR3 DNA, CDR3 protein. D genes are given only for firm matches. The size of a clone is reported for some rows only, either as once, few or many, or as a class for expanded clones.

j_gene: TRBJ1-2
abundance: few
v_gene: TRBV25-1
d_gene: .
CDR3nt: TGTGCCAGCAGTGAATCGGGGGGGAACTATGGCTACACCTTC
CDR3aa: CASSESGGNYGYTF

j_gene: TRBJ2-2
abundance: .
v_gene: TRBV7-3
d_gene: .
CDR3nt: TGTGCCAGCAGCTTCTCCACCGGGGAGCTGTTTTTT
CDR3aa: CASSFSTGELFF

j_gene: TRBJ2-1
abundance: .
v_gene: TRBV19
d_gene: .
CDR3nt: TGTGCCAGTAGAGACTTGGGGGGTACCTACAATGAGCAGTTCTTC
CDR3aa: CASRDLGGTYNEQFF

j_gene: TRBJ2-3
abundance: .
v_gene: TRBV7-9
d_gene: .
CDR3nt: TGTGCCAGCAGCTTACTGGCTAGCGCCGAAGATACGCAGTATTTT
CDR3aa: CASSLLASAEDTQYF

j_gene: TRBJ2-7
abundance: .
v_gene: TRBV3-1/TRBV3-2
d_gene: TRBD2
CDR3nt: TGTGCCAGCAGCGGACTAGCGGGGACCTACGAGCAGTACTTC
CDR3aa: CASSGLAGTYEQYF

j_gene: TRBJ2-3
abundance: .
v_gene: TRBV7-2
d_gene: TRBD1
CDR3nt: TGTGCCAGCAGCCTCCCTAGGACAGGGGATACGCAGTATTTT
CDR3aa: CASSLPRTGDTQYF

j_gene: TRBJ1-1
abundance: .
v_gene: TRBV12-3/TRBV12-4
d_gene: .
CDR3nt: TGTGCCAGCAGTCCGACAGTGAACACTGAAGCTTTCTTT
CDR3aa: CASSPTVNTEAFF

j_gene: TRBJ2-1
abundance: .
v_gene: TRBV2
d_gene: .
CDR3nt: TGTGCCAGCAGCCATAGCCCAAGGTACAATGAGCAGTTCTTC
CDR3aa: CASSHSPRYNEQFF

j_gene: TRBJ2-1
abundance: .
v_gene: TRBV3-1/TRBV3-2
d_gene: TRBD2
CDR3nt: TGTGCCAGAACGGGACTAGCATCCCATGAGCAGTTCTTC
CDR3aa: CARTGLASHEQFF

j_gene: TRBJ2-1
abundance: .
v_gene: TRBV19
d_gene: TRBD2
CDR3nt: TGTGCCAGTAGTATTCCTCTAGCGGGCCGTCACAATGAGCAGTTCTTC
CDR3aa: CASSIPLAGRHNEQFF

j_gene: TRBJ2-1
abundance: .
v_gene: TRBV19
d_gene: .
CDR3nt: TGTGCCTATAAACGGGATAGCTCCTACAATGAGCAGTTCTTC
CDR3aa: CAYKRDSSYNEQFF

j_gene: TRBJ1-1
abundance: .
v_gene: TRBV10-3
d_gene: .
CDR3nt: TGTGCCGCGGGGAGCCTTATAGACACTGAAGCTTTCTTT
CDR3aa: CAAGSLIDTEAFF

j_gene: TRBJ2-2
abundance: .
v_gene: TRBV5-1
d_gene: TRBD2
CDR3nt: TGCGCCAGCAGCTTGCAGGCTAGCGGGAGCTTTACCGGGGAGCTGTTTTTT
CDR3aa: CASSLQASGSFTGELFF

j_gene: TRBJ1-1
abundance: .
v_gene: TRBV19
d_gene: TRBD1
CDR3nt: TGTGCCAGTAGTCGATCGGACAGGCCCTCCGGAGCTTTCTTT
CDR3aa: CASSRSDRPSGAFF

j_gene: TRBJ1-2
abundance: .
v_gene: TRBV12-3/TRBV12-4
d_gene: .
CDR3nt: TGTGCCACCTGGGGGGGAGGCGATGGCTACACCTTC
CDR3aa: CATWGGGDGYTF

j_gene: TRBJ1-6
abundance: few
v_gene: TRBV19
d_gene: .
CDR3nt: TGTGCCAGTAGCTTTTGGGGGCCCCGGGGTTCACCCCTCCACTTT
CDR3aa: CASSFWGPRGSPLHF

j_gene: TRBJ1-6
abundance: .
v_gene: TRBV6-2/TRBV6-3
d_gene: .
CDR3nt: TGTGCCAGCAGTCGGGACATCGGCGGCAATTCACCCCTCCACTTT
CDR3aa: CASSRDIGGNSPLHF

j_gene: TRBJ2-7
abundance: .
v_gene: TRBV2
d_gene: TRBD1
CDR3nt: TGTGCCAGCTTCCCGACAGGGGGCCACGAGCAGTACTTC
CDR3aa: CASFPTGGHEQYF

j_gene: TRBJ1-4
abundance: .
v_gene: TRBV5-1
d_gene: .
CDR3nt: TGCGCCAGCAGCCGAAACAGTGCAACTAATGAAAAACTGTTTTTT
CDR3aa: CASSRNSATNEKLFF

j_gene: TRBJ1-4
abundance: .
v_gene: TRBV5-6
d_gene: TRBD1
CDR3nt: TGTGCCAGCAGTCCCAACCAGGGGGCGCTGGGTGAAAAACTGTTTTTT
CDR3aa: CASSPNQGALGEKLFF

j_gene: TRBJ2-3
abundance: once
v_gene: TRBV10-3
d_gene: TRBD2
CDR3nt: TGTGCCATCAGTACCTCTAGCGGGAGTACAGATACGCAGTATTTT
CDR3aa: CAISTSSGSTDTQYF

j_gene: TRBJ1-1
abundance: .
v_gene: TRBV30
d_gene: .
CDR3nt: TGTGCCCGAGTGTCAAGCGGGAACACTGAAGCTTTCTTT
CDR3aa: CARVSSGNTEAFF

j_gene: TRBJ1-2
abundance: .
v_gene: TRBV20-1
d_gene: TRBD1
CDR3nt: TGCAGTGCTTCTGGACAGGGGGGCTACACCTTC
CDR3aa: CSASGQGGYTF

j_gene: TRBJ1-1
abundance: .
v_gene: TRBV10-3
d_gene: .
CDR3nt: TGTGCCATCAGGGAGACAGAAATGAACACTGAAGCTTTCTTT
CDR3aa: CAIRETEMNTEAFF

j_gene: TRBJ2-1
abundance: .
v_gene: TRBV19
d_gene: TRBD2
CDR3nt: TGTGCCAGTAGTATTAGTACTAGCGGGAGTAATAGCAATGAGCAGTTCTTC
CDR3aa: CASSISTSGSNSNEQFF

j_gene: TRBJ2-5
abundance: .
v_gene: TRBV18
d_gene: TRBD2
CDR3nt: TGTGCCAGCTCACCAGTCTCGTCAAGCGGGAGGGTCCAAGAGACCCAGTACTTC
CDR3aa: CASSPVSSSGRVQETQYF

j_gene: TRBJ2-3
abundance: .
v_gene: TRBV2
d_gene: TRBD2
CDR3nt: TGTGCCAGCAGTGCCCTAGCGGGATGGGACCGGGGCACAGATACGCAGTATTTT
CDR3aa: CASSALAGWDRGTDTQYF

j_gene: TRBJ1-1
abundance: .
v_gene: TRBV3-1/TRBV3-2
d_gene: TRBD1
CDR3nt: TGTGCCAGCAGCGCACAGACAGGGCCCGGCACTGAAGCTTTCTTT
CDR3aa: CASSAQTGPGTEAFF

j_gene: TRBJ1-6
abundance: .
v_gene: TRBV5-1
d_gene: .
CDR3nt: TGCGCCAGCAGCCCGGCGCGACGGGATAATTCACCCCTCCACTTT
CDR3aa: CASSPARRDNSPLHF

j_gene: TRBJ2-1
abundance: .
v_gene: TRBV5-4
d_gene: TRBD2
CDR3nt: TGTGCCAGCAGCCCAGGGGGGCCTAGCGGGAGGGTATTAGGCAATGAGCAGTTCTTC
CDR3aa: CASSPGGPSGRVLGNEQFF

j_gene: TRBJ1-2
abundance: .
v_gene: TRBV5-4
d_gene: TRBD1
CDR3nt: TGTGCCAGCAGCTACGGACAGGTTTTAGGTTACACCTTC
CDR3aa: CASSYGQVLGYTF

j_gene: TRBJ1-2
abundance: .
v_gene: TRBV7-2
d_gene: TRBD1
CDR3nt: TGTGCCAGCAGCCCAAGGTCAGGGGGAGGAAACTATGGCTACACCTTC
CDR3aa: CASSPRSGGGNYGYTF